A selection of T cell receptor beta chains follows, all from one sample in a study of shared clonotypes between healthy human individuals. The table came from immunoSEQ multiplex PCR; TCRdb's copy has only in-frame clones and leaves some out. The top ten clones hold approximately 1% of a sample with some 2 million clones, about 95% of them seen once. The sequenced sample was naive CD8+ T cells sorted from blood. Every receptor here comes from a man aged 18 to 35 in good health. The CDR3 runs from the conserved cysteine through the conserved F or W. Fields, in order: CDR3 protein, CDR3 DNA, J gene, clone size, D gene, V gene. The D gene is left open where the match is weak. A clone size is listed for some rows: how often the clone was seen (once, few, many), or a class if it is expanded.

CASRDLRGAREKLFF	TGTGCCAGCCGGGACCTGCGAGGGGCGCGAGAAAAACTGTTTTTT	TRBJ1-4	-	-	TRBV6-1
CASSDLAGGPTDTQYF	TGTGCCAGCAGCGATCTAGCGGGGGGGCCGACAGATACGCAGTATTTT	TRBJ2-3	-	TRBD2	TRBV7-9
CASSPAYSGELFF	TGTGCCAGCAGCCCGGCCTATTCCGGGGAGCTGTTTTTT	TRBJ2-2	-	-	TRBV7-9
CASSLRQAPSYEQYF	TGTGCCAGCAGCTTAAGACAGGCCCCCTCCTACGAGCAGTACTTC	TRBJ2-7	-	-	TRBV5-4
CASSHRGTNEKLFF	TGTGCCAGCAGCCACCGGGGCACTAATGAAAAACTGTTTTTT	TRBJ1-4	-	-	TRBV5-4
CASSLLVDSYNEQFF	TGCGCCAGCAGCCTCCTTGTTGACTCCTACAATGAGCAGTTCTTC	TRBJ2-1	-	-	TRBV5-1
CASSLFTGGPSTGELFF	TGCGCCAGCAGCTTGTTTACGGGAGGGCCCTCGACCGGGGAGCTGTTTTTT	TRBJ2-2	-	TRBD2	TRBV5-1
CASSLTGGSNQPQHF	TGTGCCAGCAGCCTCACAGGGGGGAGCAATCAGCCCCAGCATTTT	TRBJ1-5	-	TRBD1	TRBV7-3
CASSLGAYEQYF	TGTGCCAGCAGCTTGGGTGCCTACGAGCAGTACTTC	TRBJ2-7	-	-	TRBV5-6
CASSQDRGETQYF	TGTGCCAGCAGTCAGGACAGGGGGGAGACCCAGTACTTC	TRBJ2-5	once	TRBD1	TRBV6-5
CASSRETTDHTEAFF	TGCGCCAGCAGCCGAGAGACGACAGACCACACTGAAGCTTTCTTT	TRBJ1-1	-	-	TRBV4-1
CASSSLAGVAYEQYF	TGTGCCAGCAGTTCACTAGCGGGGGTAGCCTACGAGCAGTACTTC	TRBJ2-7	-	TRBD2	TRBV27
CASSLVLVNSPLHF	TGTGCCAGCAGCTTAGTTCTGGTTAATTCACCCCTCCACTTT	TRBJ1-6	-	-	TRBV7-9
CASSSLGVGGAYGYTF	TGTGCCAGCAGTTCCTTAGGGGTGGGGGGCGCGTATGGCTACACCTTC	TRBJ1-2	-	-	TRBV27
CASSEDRRGLASNGYTF	TGTGCCAGCAGTGAGGACCGGAGGGGACTAGCGTCTAACGGCTACACCTTC	TRBJ1-2	-	-	TRBV6-1
CASSPGTAPAPYGYTF	TGTGCCAGCAGCCCGGGGACAGCGCCCGCTCCTTATGGCTACACCTTC	TRBJ1-2	-	TRBD1	TRBV5-5
CASSLMDSPPSGANVLTF	TGTGCCAGCAGTTTAATGGACAGTCCGCCCTCTGGGGCCAACGTCCTGACTTTC	TRBJ2-6	-	-	TRBV27
CASSQSEGTGVEKLFF	TGCGCCAGCAGCCAGAGTGAGGGGACAGGGGTTGAAAAACTGTTTTTT	TRBJ1-4	-	TRBD1	TRBV4-1
CASSIEAGDTEAFF	TGTGCCAGTAGTATAGAGGCAGGGGACACTGAAGCTTTCTTT	TRBJ1-1	-	-	TRBV19
CASSFVSSNTEAFF	TGTGCCAGCAGCTTCGTTTCATCAAACACTGAAGCTTTCTTT	TRBJ1-1	once	-	TRBV7-3
CASSLERGYEQYF	TGCGCCAGCAGCCTGGAGCGGGGCTACGAGCAGTACTTC	TRBJ2-7	-	TRBD2	TRBV4-1
CASSEYQFGTDTQYF	TGTGCCAGCAGTGAATATCAGTTCGGTACAGATACGCAGTATTTT	TRBJ2-3	-	-	TRBV25-1
CASSVRQGATEAFF	TGTGCCAGCAGTGTCAGACAGGGCGCGACTGAAGCTTTCTTT	TRBJ1-1	once	TRBD1	TRBV28
CASSPYGFSSYEQYF	TGTGCCAGCAGCCCCTACGGATTCTCCTCCTACGAGCAGTACTTC	TRBJ2-7	-	-	TRBV7-8
CASSDRWPANTEAFF	TGTGCCAGCAGTGATAGGTGGCCGGCGAACACTGAAGCTTTCTTT	TRBJ1-1	-	-	TRBV6-1
CATSRPDGTNTEAFF	TGTGCCACCAGCAGACCCGACGGAACGAACACTGAAGCTTTCTTT	TRBJ1-1	-	-	TRBV15
CSVPWTGANEQFF	TGCAGCGTGCCCTGGACAGGGGCCAATGAGCAGTTCTTC	TRBJ2-1	once	TRBD1	TRBV29-1
CASSLGSGGYTF	TGTGCCAGCAGCTTAGGAAGCGGAGGCTACACCTTC	TRBJ1-2	-	-	TRBV7-9
CASSPHLSGEQYF	TGTGCCAGCAGCCCCCATTTAAGTGGCGAGCAGTACTTC	TRBJ2-7	-	-	TRBV5-4
CASRYRAGINNEQFF	TGTGCCAGCAGGTATCGAGCGGGCATAAACAATGAGCAGTTCTTC	TRBJ2-1	-	-	TRBV11-2
CASSWTGLSEQYF	TGTGCCAGCAGCTGGACAGGGTTGAGCGAGCAGTACTTC	TRBJ2-7	-	TRBD1	TRBV5-4
CASSLGPGTGLLNEQYF	TGTGCCAGCAGCTTAGGTCCCGGGACAGGGTTACTCAACGAGCAGTACTTC	TRBJ2-7	-	TRBD1	TRBV11-2
CASSPGSSYEQYF	TGTGCCAGCAGCCCGGGGAGCTCCTACGAGCAGTACTTC	TRBJ2-7	-	-	TRBV28
CASSQDLLAKNIQYF	TGCGCCAGCAGCCAAGATTTATTAGCCAAAAACATTCAGTACTTC	TRBJ2-4	-	-	TRBV4-3
CASSHKGRDGTYEQYF	TGCGCCAGCAGCCACAAGGGTCGGGACGGGACCTACGAGCAGTACTTC	TRBJ2-7	-	-	TRBV4-3